This entry lists 13 T cell receptor beta chains sequenced from one sample in a study of cytomegalovirus exposure and HLA in healthy donors (dated by TCRdb to the late 2010s). Library preparation employed the immunoSEQ multiplex PCR assay. For the multiplex PCR, a mixture combining 60 forward primers for TCR Vbeta segments and 13 reverse primers for TCR Jbeta segments was used. TCRdb took over this immuneACCESS table, retaining in-frame rearrangements with V and J assigned. Such tables are incomplete; in checked studies, under half of the missing clones stem from an unresolved V gene, and the remainder is unexplained. A total of 150,000 to 250,000 clones appear in this sample, roughly 85% of them only once. The top ten hold around 2.3% of the sample. Sequencing was performed on PBMCs. The origin of the receptors is a woman aged 45 to 65 in good health and CMV-seronegative.

The chain couples TRBV19 to TRBJ2-5; 10 bases are a match to TRBD2. J was trimmed by 5 bases and V by 0 bases; bases with no gene match: 9. Germline V gives CDR1 LNHDA, CDR2 SQIVND (reference sequence). This CDR3 comprises 17 residues. CDR3 in DNA: TGTGCCAGTAGTATAGATGATAGCGGGAGGAAGCTTGAGACCCAGTACTTC. It specifies CASSIDDSGRKLETQYF.

About this clone: The sample has other DNA sequences that encode this CDR3 too. The rearrangement uses TRBV5-1 and TRBJ2-7, with D possibly TRBD1 on 6 matching bases. Deletions cut 0 bases from V and 3 bases from J, with 7 bases between. Germline V lookup: CDR1 SGHRS, CDR2 YFSETQ. The CDR3 length is 13 residues. CDR3 protein: CASSLGGGYEQYF. The CDR3 DNA reads as TGCGCCAGCAGCTTGGGAGGGGGCTACGAGCAGTACTTC.

This clone was found once. The gene calls are TRBV28 and TRBJ2-2; TRBD2 matches 15 bases. The ends lost 6 bases at V and 1 base at J; junction bases unmatched: 12. The length of the CDR3 is 20 residues. The germline CDR1 and CDR2 sequences are MDHEN and SYDVKM. CDR3 bases: TGTGCCAGCAGAGACGCTCCCGGGACTAGCGGGAGGAGGAACACCGGGGAGCTGTTTTTT. This sequence encodes CASRDAPGTSGRRNTGELFF.

Note on this clone: One junction end does not reproduce the germline sequence, and a read error may be involved. This rearrangement joins TRBV5-1 to TRBJ2-3; D is uncertain. The CDR3 is 14 amino acids. Germline loops: CDR1 SGHRS, CDR2 YFSETQ. CDR3 DNA sequence: TGCGCCAGCAGCTTGGGACGAGCTACAGATACGCAATATTTT. The encoded protein is CASSLGRATDTQYF.

The chain is built from TRBV4-1 and TRBJ2-3, with 8 bases fitting TRBD1. The ends lost 4 bases at V and 2 bases at J; junction bases unmatched: 11. Germline CDR1 and CDR2: MGHRA and YSYEKL. The CDR3 loop spans 17 amino acids. The CDR3 DNA reads TGCGCCAGCAGCCTCACACACCGACAGGGGAACACAGATACGCAGTATTTT. Amino acid sequence: CASSLTHRQGNTDTQYF.

The V gene is TRBV6-5, the J gene TRBJ2-4; TRBD1 agrees at 12 bases. The CDR3 is 14 residues long. Germline assignment: CDR1 MNHEY and CDR2 SVGAGI. With 4 bases clipped from V and 6 bases from J, the junction kept 1 base outside the gene matches. The CDR3 protein is CASSSGQGANIQYF. CDR3 DNA: TGTGCCAGCAGTTCGGGACAGGGGGCAAACATTCAGTACTTC.

The chain employs TRBV6-1 and TRBJ1-4; D is perhaps TRBD1 (6 bases). The CDR3 extends over 15 amino acids. V was clipped by 1 base and J by 5 bases, with 11 bases between them. Germline CDR1 and CDR2: MNHNS and SASEGT. CDR3 in DNA: TGTGCCAGCAGTGAAGTTGGTCAGGGGAATGAAAAACTGTTTTTT. Translating it yields CASSEVGQGNEKLFF.

This chain joins TRBV19 and TRBJ1-3; D unclear. Trimming pared 4 bases from V and 0 bases from J, leaving 7 bases between. Germline V gene sequence: CDR1 LNHDA, CDR2 SQIVND (reference sequence). This CDR3 is built from 14 residues. The CDR3 coding sequence is TGTGCCAGTAGTACCATGAGCTCTGGAAACACCATATATTTT. Its translation is CASSTMSSGNTIYF.

This sequence joins TRBV19 and TRBJ1-4, with D tentatively TRBD1 (5 bases). The CDR3 sequence is 13 residues long. V gave up 7 bases and J gave up 7 bases, with 13 bases separating them. The germline V gene has CDR1 LNHDA and CDR2 SQIVND (reference sequence). CDR3 in DNA: TGTGCCAGTAAGCGGAGGGGCGGTGAAAAACTGTTTTTT. It translates to CASKRRGGEKLFF. Using reference TRBV19 and TRBJ1-4 for the parts outside the CDR3, the full variable domain is DGGITQSPKYLFRKEGQNVTLSCEQNLNHDAMYWYRQDPGQGLRLIYYSQIVNDFQKGDIAEGYSVSREKKESFPLTVTSAQKNPTAFYLCASKRRGGEKLFFGSGTQLSVL.

This rearrangement joins TRBV7-9 to TRBJ2-3; 9 bases match TRBD2. With V trimmed by 4 bases and J by 1 base, 6 bases remained unmatched. Germline V gene sequence: CDR1 SEHNR, CDR2 FQNEAQ (reference sequence). The CDR3 extends over 16 amino acids. Written as DNA, the CDR3 is TGTGCCAGCAGCTACCCGAAGCGGGAGGGCACAGATACGCAGTATTTT. As protein: CASSYPKREGTDTQYF.

The chain employs TRBV27 and TRBJ2-3; the D is unclear. Germline CDR1 and CDR2: MNHEY and SMNVEV (reference sequence). The CDR3 totals 13 residues. The V gene lost 5 bases and the J gene lost 0 bases, with 6 bases spanning the gap. The CDR3 here is CASSPSSTDTQYF. The CDR3 nucleotides read TGTGCCAGCAGTCCCAGTAGCACAGATACGCAGTATTTT.

This clone showed up just a few times. V and J are TRBV18 and TRBJ2-1; D uncertain. The germline V and J ends were trimmed by 0 bases and 4 bases, with 7 bases remaining between them. The length of the CDR3 is 14 residues. From germline, CDR1 is KGHSH and CDR2 LQKENI. In DNA form, the CDR3 reads TGTGCCAGCTCACCACCTAGCAGTTACAATGAGCAGTTCTTC. As protein: CASSPPSSYNEQFF. Full variable domain (rest looked up from reference TRBV18 and TRBJ2-1): NAGVMQNPRHLVRRRGQEARLRCSPMKGHSHVYWYRQLPEEGLKFMVYLQKENIIDESGMPKERFSAEFPKEGPSILRIQQVVRGDSAAYFCASSPPSSYNEQFFGPGTRLTVL.

The chain uses TRBV4-1 and TRBJ2-5; TRBD2 might be the D (5 bases). Between the trimmed V and J ends, which lost 2 bases and 2 bases, there was a span of 9 bases. Germline CDR1 reads MGHRA; CDR2 reads YSYEKL. CDR3 length: 14 residues. The CDR3 region has the DNA TGCGCCAGCAGCCAATCGGGGATACAAGAGACCCAGTACTTC. This gives the protein CASSQSGIQETQYF.